This T cell receptor (beta chain) was obtained from a study of shared clonotypes between healthy human individuals. The study, taken as a whole, reports: Shared across a handful of donors were around 5% of the naive CD4 clonotypes.

Recent vaccinations or acute infections were absent in the healthy HIV-negative adult donors. About this clone itself: Its antigen is currently unknown.

The method was immunoSEQ multiplex PCR; TCRdb's version includes in-frame clones alone and lacks a portion of them. The data contain 2 million to 2.5 million clones, around 93% of them singletons. The source of this sequence is a man aged 18 to 35 in good health. Some clones in this sample may be carry-over from other donors' samples. Input material: naive CD4+ T cells from PBMCs. Stated subset: CD45RA+ positively selected.

This chain's CDR3 is CASSSGASNQPQHF. Written as DNA, the CDR3 is TGTGCCAGCAGTTCGGGGGCGAGCAATCAGCCCCAGCATTTT. The chain combines TRBV27 with TRBJ1-5, with a tentative D call TRBD1 (6 bases). Trimming removed 4 bases from V and 1 base from J, with 8 bases in between. The CDR3 length is 14 residues. Germline lookup yields CDR1 MNHEY and CDR2 SMNVEV (reference sequence).